Presented here are 10 T cell receptor beta chains from one specimen sequenced in a study of blood T cell repertoires in COVID-19. Data came from immunoSEQ multiplex PCR; TCRdb stores just in-frame clones and leaves some out. The data show 99,000 or so clones, roughly 84% seen once. Input material: peripheral blood. The receptors here all came from a man aged 55 to 70 with acute or convalescent COVID-19.

J is TRBJ2-3 and V is TRBV30; possibly TRBD1 for D (7 bases). The V gene's germline CDR1 is GTSNPN and CDR2 SVGIG (reference sequence). The CDR3 runs 14 residues. V lost 0 bases, J lost 3 bases, and 10 bases lay in between. The CDR3 here is CAWSVEGATDTQYF. The DNA for the CDR3 is TGTGCCTGGAGTGTGGAGGGGGCTACAGATACGCAGTATTTT.

The gene calls are TRBV9 and TRBJ2-5, with TRBD2 as a possible D gene (5 bases). CDR1 is SGDLS and CDR2 is YYNGEE in the germline V gene. V shed 3 bases and J shed 10 bases, with 19 bases lying between them. This CDR3 spans 14 amino acids. The CDR3 region is CASSAQTGYGDQYF. CDR3 nucleotides: TGTGCCAGCAGCGCACAGACGGGGTATGGTGACCAGTACTTC.

This clone appeared once. V is TRBV5-6 and J is TRBJ2-5; 7 nucleotides agree with TRBD1. The V and J ends lost 2 bases and 4 bases, in that order; junction bases with no gene match: 14. Per germline, CDR1 SGHDT and CDR2 YYEEEE. This CDR3 region has 17 residues. Written as DNA, the CDR3 is TGTGCCAGCAGCTTCCCACCCTCACTGGGACAGCTAGAGACCCAGTACTTC. This codes for CASSFPPSLGQLETQYF.

The gene calls are TRBV27 and TRBJ1-2, with 8 bases matching TRBD1. V trimming: 6 bases; J trimming: 0 bases; junction bases outside the gene matches: 3. The germline V gene encodes CDR1 MNHEY and CDR2 SMNVEV (reference sequence). This CDR3 is 14 amino acids long. CDR3 loop: CASSEDRANYGYTF. The CDR3 bases are TGTGCCAGCAGCGAGGACAGGGCTAACTATGGCTACACCTTC.

The chain joins TRBV24-1 to TRBJ1-2; D call uncertain. The CDR3 runs 15 residues. Trimming stripped 0 bases from V and 6 bases from J, with 13 bases between. Germline V gives CDR1 KGHDR, CDR2 SFDVKD. The CDR3 protein is CATSDLSAGADGYTF. The CDR3 bases are TGTGCCACCAGTGATTTGTCGGCAGGAGCGGATGGCTACACCTTC.

The count of this clone is one. This chain links TRBV24-1 with TRBJ1-5; 9 positions match TRBD1. J was trimmed by 6 bases and V by 5 bases; bases with no gene match: 4. Per germline, CDR1 KGHDR and CDR2 SFDVKD. This CDR3 spans 14 amino acids. CDR3 sequence: CATSVGQGRQPQHF. DNA for the CDR3: TGTGCCACCAGTGTGGGACAGGGTCGTCAGCCCCAGCATTTT.

The chain employs TRBV5-1 and TRBJ2-5, with TRBD1 matching over 9 bases. The CDR3 extends over 16 amino acids. The V segment lost 3 bases and the J segment 5 bases; nucleotides outside the gene matches: 11. Germline CDR1 and CDR2: SGHRS and YFSETQ. In DNA form, the CDR3 reads TGCGCCAGCAGCTCCGCCGAACAGGGGGCCAGGGAGACCCAGTACTTC. This translates into CASSSAEQGARETQYF.

This clone was seen a single time. The chain carries TRBV9 and TRBJ1-5, with D possibly matching TRBD1 (5 bases). This CDR3 region has 14 residues. The germline V gene encodes CDR1 SGDLS and CDR2 YYNGEE. Trimming removed 3 bases from V and 1 base from J, with 8 bases in between. CDR3 sequence (DNA): TGTGCCAGCAGCGCGGGGGTGAGCAATCAGCCCCAGCATTTT. Translating it yields CASSAGVSNQPQHF.

This sequence joins TRBV20-1 and TRBJ2-7, with a weak D call TRBD1 (5 bases). V dropped 3 bases and J dropped 2 bases, with 5 bases sitting between them. Germline lookup yields CDR1 DFQATT and CDR2 SNEGSKA (reference sequence). The CDR3 covers 11 residues. The CDR3 here is CSASRAYEQYF. The DNA for the CDR3 is TGCAGTGCTAGCAGGGCCTACGAGCAGTACTTC.

This chain links TRBV5-1 with TRBJ2-1; D gene uncertain. This CDR3 contains 15 residues. Trimming stripped 4 bases from V and 5 bases from J, with 16 bases between. Per the germline V gene, CDR1 is SGHRS and CDR2 is YFSETQ. The CDR3 DNA is TGCGCCAGCAGCGCCACCCTAGGAGCCCACAATGAGCAGTTCTTC. Encoded protein: CASSATLGAHNEQFF. Full variable domain (remainder filled in from reference TRBV5-1 and TRBJ2-1): KAGVTQTPRYLIKTRGQQVTLSCSPISGHRSVSWYQQTPGQGLQFLFEYFSETQRNKGNFPGRFSGRQFSNSRSEMNVSTLELGDSALYLCASSATLGAHNEQFFGPGTRLTVL.